This T cell receptor beta chain was observed in a study of blood T cells in healthy people across ages. Study-level findings and limits: Diversity was higher, and naive CD4+ cells more numerous, in long-lived donors than in aged donors. CMV status of donors was unknown, possibly confounding expanded clonotype changes.

Using a J-beta primer mix together with a sample-barcoded 5' primer, a second PCR was run for roughly 7 to 12 cycles. TCRdb re-derived calls from the 5' RACE reads in MiXCR, one entry per CDR3 protein. The sample records roughly 1,300,000 distinct CDR3 sequences, around 59% being singletons. Germline-derived CDR1 and CDR2 are DFQATT and SNEGSKA (reference sequence). V shed 7 bases, J shed 4 bases, and the junction held 12 bases outside the gene matches. The CDR3 is 15 residues long. About this clonotype: No antigen is known for it.

Donors were systemically healthy Caucasian individuals from Russia aged 6 to 90 years. The source of this sequence is a man between 18 and 35 years old in good health. The V gene is TRBV20-1, the J gene TRBJ2-7, with 11 positions matching TRBD2. The sample consisted of blood. CDR3 sequence: CSGLPGLAVFYEQYF. The CDR3 nucleotides read TGCAGTGGGTTGCCGGGACTAGCGGTCTTTTACGAGCAGTACTTC.